The source of this TCR beta chain is a study of blood T cell repertoires in COVID-19 (dated by TCRdb to the early 2020s). For context, the study as a whole: Collaborator samples came from the United States, Italy and Spain and covered acute and convalescent phases of COVID-19. The prospective study material was composed of cDNA or gDNA derived from T cells, B-cell-depleted T cells, or PBMCs. The dataset comprised deeply sampled blood TCRbeta repertoires from subjects exposed to, actively infected with, or recovered from COVID-19. A freely available public database, intended as a resource for researchers studying the immune response to SARS-CoV-2, is where the repertoires were released. Samples came from the ongoing ImmuneRACE study (first 160 participants) plus 1,254 subjects from 6 global collaborators. A de-identified subject ID, COVID-19 status, age in years and sex were almost always included in the sample metadata. Where HLA class I and class II types were available, the types were taken from metadata supplied by the sample provider, not from assay-based typing.

Per the germline V gene (reference sequence), SEHNR is the CDR1 and FQNEAQ is the CDR2. V is cut by 5 bases and J by 2 bases, and the space between the germline ends is 11 bases. The CDR3 goes from the cysteine to the phenylalanine over 14 residues. CDR3 DNA only is kept here, 42 bases in frame from base 1. Regarding this clone: It has no known antigen specificity. Per-base qualities were not stored, and no clone one base away is much larger.

TCRbeta CDR3 regions were amplified from genomic DNA using the immunoSEQ Assay, a bias-controlled multiplex PCR. As for the original processing: Within the assay, amplification of reference gene primers was used to estimate how many nucleated cells each sample contained. To quantify the absolute abundance of each unique TCRbeta CDR3 rearrangement, sequence reads were collapsed and filtered. For each sample, productive Simpson clonality was calculated by taking the square root of Simpson's diversity index across productive rearrangements. TCRdb obtained this table from immuneACCESS and retained in-frame rearrangements with V and J assigned. These tables miss some clones; where compared with another copy, unresolved V genes account for less than half of the shortfall, and the remainder is unexplained. That table is the source of V, J and clone size, and D and trimming were worked out from the DNA. In all, the sample holds around 250,000 clones, and around 83% of those were seen once. The ten largest clonotypes hold around 3.6% of the sample.

Each collaborating institution followed its own protocols to collect whole blood in K2EDTA tubes. For TCRbeta analysis, collaborators shipped samples as frozen whole blood, isolated PBMCs, or DNA extracted from either of those sample types. General study outcomes and caveats: Clinical and demographic metadata were provided uncurated, with the amount varying by source and participant.

This receptor was obtained from a man in his late teens or twenties with active or convalescent COVID-19. The V and J segments used are TRBV7-9 and TRBJ2-3, and TRBD1 may be the D gene, going by 6 matching bases. Sequenced sample: peripheral blood. The CDR3 reads CASSLQGPTDTQYF. The nucleotides read TGTGCCAGCAGCCTGCAGGGGCCCACAGATACGCAGTATTTT. Full variable domain (CDR3 extended with the reference TRBV7-9 and TRBJ2-3 proteins): DTGVSQNPRHKITKRGQNVTFRCDPISEHNRLYWYRQTLGQGPEFLTYFQNEAQLEKSRLLSDRFSAERPKGSFSTLEIQRTEQGDSAMYLCASSLQGPTDTQYFGPGTRLTVL.